The 20 T cell receptor beta chains given below trace back to one sample, sequenced in a study of cytomegalovirus exposure and HLA in healthy donors. PCR employed 60 Vbeta and 13 Jbeta primers. Sequencing used immunoSEQ multiplex PCR; TCRdb keeps in-frame clones, though not all of them. The sample lists more than 90,000 clones, 70% to 80% occurring once. Sequenced sample: PBMCs. The receptors here all came from a man younger than 40 in good health and CMV-seronegative.

The chain's CDR3 is CASSLDREDIDGYTF. The CDR3 DNA follows: TGTGCCAGCAGCTTAGACAGGGAAGATATAGATGGCTACACCTTC. J is TRBJ1-2 and V is TRBV7-3, with TRBD1 matching over 7 bases. The CDR3 contains 15 residues. Germline CDR1 SGHTA, CDR2 FQGTGA. The V gene end was trimmed by 2 bases and the J gene end by 6 bases; junction bases not matched to a gene: 9. Full variable domain (outside the CDR3, taken from reference TRBV7-3 and TRBJ1-2): GAGVSQTPSNKVTEKGKYVELRCDPISGHTALYWYRQSLGQGPEFLIYFQGTGAADDSGLPNDRFFAVRPEGSVSTLKIQRTERGDSAVYLCASSLDREDIDGYTFGSGTRLTVV.

The chain has TRBV19 and TRBJ1-1; 7 positions agree with TRBD1. Germline values: CDR1 LNHDA, CDR2 SQIVND (reference sequence). V dropped 5 bases and J dropped 3; count of bases not matched to a gene: 6. There are 14 residues in the CDR3. As DNA, the CDR3 is TGTGCCAGTAGTCTCGCCGACAGGGACACTGAAGCTTTCTTT. It specifies CASSLADRDTEAFF.

The rearrangement uses TRBV7-2 and TRBJ1-3, with TRBD1 matching 12 bases. CDR3 length: 17 amino acids. Losses at the gene ends were 5 bases for V and 2 bases for J; bases not matched to a gene: 7. Germline assignment: CDR1 SGHTA and CDR2 FQGNSA. CDR3 in amino acids: CASSPTGQGAPGNTIYF. DNA for the CDR3: TGTGCCAGCAGCCCAACGGGACAGGGGGCCCCTGGAAACACCATATATTTT.

The chain has TRBV7-2 and TRBJ1-2; TRBD1 is a possible D gene (5 bases). CDR1 SGHTA and CDR2 FQGNSA come from the germline V gene. V lost 3 bases and J lost 7, with 15 bases in between. This CDR3 is built from 14 residues. CDR3 nucleotides: TGTGCCAGCAGCTTTCCGGGCAGGGTTATTGGCTACACCTTC. It translates to CASSFPGRVIGYTF.

This chain uses TRBV7-2 with TRBJ1-2; D not resolved. CDR3 length: 14 residues. Deletions cut 5 bases from V and 3 bases from J, with 13 bases between. CDR1 and CDR2 from the germline V gene are SGHTA and FQGNSA. Written as DNA, the CDR3 is TGTGCCAGCAGCGGGCCCAATCGCTACTATGGCTACACCTTC. This encodes CASSGPNRYYGYTF.

This chain uses TRBV11-1 with TRBJ1-2; 7 bases match TRBD1. V shed 1 base and J 4 bases; nucleotides not matched to a gene: 3. Germline CDR1 reads SGHAT; CDR2 reads FQDESV (reference sequence). CDR3 length: 14 amino acids. The CDR3 nucleotides are TGTGCCAGCAGCTTAGACAGGGGAGGCTATGGCTACACCTTC. Encoded protein: CASSLDRGGYGYTF.

This rearrangement joins TRBV6-5 to TRBJ1-3; D is unresolved. This CDR3 comprises 13 residues. V was shortened by 0 bases and J by 6 bases, with 6 bases between the two germline ends. Germline loops: CDR1 MNHEY, CDR2 SVGAGI. CDR3 sequence (DNA): TGTGCCAGCAGTTACTCGTTAGCAAACACCATATATTTT. It yields the protein CASSYSLANTIYF.

The chain carries TRBV20-1 and TRBJ2-1; D ambiguous. V was pared by 4 bases and J by 9 bases, with 7 bases between. Germline CDR1 is DFQATT and CDR2 is SNEGSKA (reference sequence). The CDR3 extends over 10 amino acids. The CDR3: CSATSGEQFF. CDR3 nucleotides: TGCAGTGCTACCTCGGGTGAGCAGTTCTTC.

The chain joins TRBV27 to TRBJ2-7; TRBD2 agrees at 7 bases. Germline CDR1 and CDR2: MNHEY and SMNVEV (reference sequence). This CDR3 contains 14 residues. V shed 8 bases, J shed 2 bases, and the junction held 9 bases outside the gene matches. The CDR3 reads CASRGDGRAYEQYF. The CDR3 nucleotides read TGTGCCAGCCGGGGGGACGGAAGAGCCTACGAGCAGTACTTC.

The chain recombines TRBV20-1 with TRBJ1-1; 9 bases map to TRBD1. This CDR3 comprises 11 residues. J was trimmed by 8 bases and V by 6 bases; bases with no gene match: 4. Germline CDR1 is DFQATT and CDR2 is SNEGSKA (reference sequence). The DNA of the CDR3 is TGCAGTGCACAGGGGGCAAGGGAAGCTTTCTTT. As protein: CSAQGAREAFF.

The CDR3 loop reads CASSPVAGRSNEQYF. DNA of the CDR3: TGTGCCAGCTCACCAGTAGCGGGGAGGAGTAACGAGCAGTACTTC. This rearrangement joins TRBV18 to TRBJ2-7, with TRBD2 identical over 8 bases. Germline CDR1 KGHSH, CDR2 LQKENI. After removal of 2 bases from V and 5 bases from J, the junction contained 8 bases not matched to a gene. CDR3 length: 15 residues. Full variable domain (rest looked up from reference TRBV18 and TRBJ2-7): NAGVMQNPRHLVRRRGQEARLRCSPMKGHSHVYWYRQLPEEGLKFMVYLQKENIIDESGMPKERFSAEFPKEGPSILRIQQVVRGDSAAYFCASSPVAGRSNEQYFGPGTRLTVT.

This clone was counted only a few times. The rearrangement joins TRBV5-1 to TRBJ1-1, with D unclear. There are 13 residues in the CDR3. Trimming pared 0 bases from V and 6 bases from J, leaving 9 bases between. Germline V gene data show CDR1 as SGHRS and CDR2 as YFSETQ. DNA of the CDR3: TGCGCCAGCAGCTTGGGTGGAGGACCTGAAGCTTTCTTT. Amino acids: CASSLGGGPEAFF. The complete variable domain, with remaining parts taken from reference TRBV5-1 and TRBJ1-1, reads KAGVTQTPRYLIKTRGQQVTLSCSPISGHRSVSWYQQTPGQGLQFLFEYFSETQRNKGNFPGRFSGRQFSNSRSEMNVSTLELGDSALYLCASSLGGGPEAFFGQGTRLTVV.

Comments on this clone: The junction departs from the called germline gene at one end, perhaps through a read error. This chain links TRBV5-6 with TRBJ2-1, with TRBD1 matching over 7 bases. Germline assignment: CDR1 SGHDT and CDR2 YYEEEE. There are 16 residues in the CDR3. The DNA for the CDR3 is TGTGCCAGCAGCTTTTACTCGGGACAGTCCTACAATGGGCAGTTCTTC. This gives the protein CASSFYSGQSYNGQFF.

The chain joins TRBV2 to TRBJ1-1; D possibly corresponds to TRBD1 (5 bases). The CDR3 is 13 amino acids. V was shortened by 10 bases and J by 0 bases, with 12 bases between the two germline ends. Germline-derived CDR1 and CDR2 are SNHLY and FYNNEI. This CDR3 is CATVQAMNTEAFF. CDR3 nucleotides: TGTGCCACCGTACAGGCGATGAACACTGAAGCTTTCTTT.

The J gene is TRBJ1-5, the V gene TRBV9, with D unresolved. The CDR3 has 15 residues. Trimming took 0 bases from V and 6 from J, leaving 13 bases between them. Germline V gives CDR1 SGDLS, CDR2 YYNGEE. The CDR3 region is CASSVGPGVSQPQHF. The CDR3 DNA follows: TGTGCCAGCAGCGTAGGTCCCGGGGTTAGTCAGCCCCAGCATTTT.

The chain is built from TRBV7-9 and TRBJ1-2; unclear D gene. Germline assignment: CDR1 SEHNR and CDR2 FQNEAQ (reference sequence). V was trimmed by 5 bases and J by 4 bases, leaving 23 bases between them. The CDR3 has 17 amino acids. CDR3 DNA sequence: TGTGCCAGCAGCCCTAAAAGTCGTGAAGGGAGGTTCTATGGCTACACCTTC. Translation: CASSPKSREGRFYGYTF.

This clone was detected only a few times. Other DNA sequences in the sample encode the same CDR3. The chain uses TRBV9 and TRBJ1-1; unclear D gene. This CDR3 contains 13 residues. Deletions cut 3 bases from V and 1 base from J, with 7 bases between. Germline-derived CDR1 and CDR2 are SGDLS and YYNGEE. DNA of the CDR3: TGTGCCAGCAGCGCTGGCGGGAACACTGAAGCTTTCTTT. It specifies CASSAGGNTEAFF.

The V call is TRBV9, the J call TRBJ1-5; the match to TRBD1 covers 8 bases. Germline V gene data show CDR1 as SGDLS and CDR2 as YYNGEE. This CDR3 region has 16 residues. Trimming removed 3 bases from V and 3 bases from J; junction bases left unmatched: 8. In DNA form, the CDR3 reads TGTGCCAGCAGCGGGACAGGGAAATCCGACAATCAGCCCCAGCATTTT. Amino acid sequence: CASSGTGKSDNQPQHF.

The chain carries TRBV9 and TRBJ2-3; TRBD2 is a possible D gene (6 bases). The germline gives CDR1 SGDLS, CDR2 YYNGEE. This CDR3 comprises 16 residues. The V gene lost 3 bases and the J gene lost 2 bases, with 16 bases spanning the gap. DNA for the CDR3: TGTGCCAGCAGCGCCGAGAGCGGGCCATTCACAGATACGCAGTATTTT. Residues: CASSAESGPFTDTQYF.

This chain joins TRBV5-1 and TRBJ2-1; TRBD1 might be the D (5 bases). The V end lost 0 bases, the J end lost 3 bases, and 10 bases lay between the germline ends. The CDR3 is 15 amino acids. Germline V gives CDR1 SGHRS, CDR2 YFSETQ. The CDR3 spells CASSLEGDYYNEQFF. CDR3 nucleotides: TGCGCCAGCAGCTTGGAAGGGGATTACTACAATGAGCAGTTCTTC.